The rows below give T cell receptor beta chains drawn from one sample of a study of CD8 T cells in ankylosing spondylitis. MiXCR, applied by TCRdb to the 5' RACE reads, yields one record per CDR3 protein. The sample shows 200,000 to 250,000 distinct CDR3 sequences, around 7.9% of them seen only once. The sequenced sample was blood, either unsorted or a sorted T cell fraction (not recorded which). The receptors stem from a male donor with ankylosing spondylitis. Each CDR3 is given with its conserved first and last residue. The D gene is left open where the match is weak. Rows give clone size only sometimes, using once, few, many, or a class for an expanded clone.

V gene	clone size	CDR3 length	D gene	J gene	CDR3 protein	CDR3 DNA
TRBV11-2	many	16	NA	TRBJ2-1	CASSLVLGHTYNEQFF	TGTGCCAGCAGCTTAGTACTGGGACACACCTACAATGAGCAGTTCTTC
TRBV5-6	many	14	NA	TRBJ1-1	CASSWGGMTTGAFF	TGTGCCAGCAGCTGGGGGGGAATGACAACTGGAGCTTTCTTT
TRBV12-3/TRBV12-4	many	16	TRBD2	TRBJ2-3	CASSLTLAGGPDTQYF	TGTGCCAGCAGCCTAACCCTAGCGGGAGGGCCGGATACGCAGTATTTT
TRBV28	many	15	TRBD2	TRBJ2-1	CASSQPSGGAYEQFF	TGTGCCAGCAGTCAACCAAGCGGGGGGGCCTATGAGCAGTTCTTC
TRBV14	NA	16	TRBD2	TRBJ2-7	CASSQDPNGGTYEQYF	TGTGCCAGCAGCCAAGATCCAAACGGGGGGACCTACGAGCAGTACTTC
TRBV28	NA	16	NA	TRBJ2-1	CASSGMAEGMDNEQFF	TGTGCCAGCAGTGGGATGGCCGAGGGTATGGACAATGAGCAGTTCTTC
TRBV7-9	NA	14	NA	TRBJ2-5	CASSLATSRETQYF	TGTGCCAGCAGCTTAGCGACCTCGCGGGAGACCCAGTACTTC
TRBV4-1	many	13	NA	TRBJ1-1	CASTSSSRAEAFF	TGCGCCAGCACCTCGTCGAGTCGGGCTGAAGCTTTCTTT
TRBV4-1	many	12	NA	TRBJ2-7	CASSQQGHEQYF	TGCGCCAGCAGCCAACAGGGACACGAGCAGTACTTC
TRBV5-1	many	13	NA	TRBJ2-4	CASSLYPKNIQYF	TGCGCCAGCAGCTTGTACCCCAAAAACATTCAGTACTTC
TRBV29-1	many	14	TRBD1	TRBJ1-2	CSVPGTALHYGYTF	TGCAGCGTCCCCGGGACAGCCCTACACTATGGCTACACCTTC
TRBV13	many	12	NA	TRBJ2-1	CASSLRSSEQFF	TGTGCCAGCAGCTTAAGATCTAGCGAGCAGTTCTTC
TRBV27	many	15	TRBD2	TRBJ2-7	CASSLGAGGFYEQYF	TGTGCCAGCAGTTTAGGGGCGGGAGGCTTCTACGAGCAGTACTTC
TRBV6-5	many	15	NA	TRBJ2-1	CASSYGSSVYNEQFF	TGTGCCAGCAGTTACGGTTCTAGCGTCTACAATGAGCAGTTCTTC
TRBV7-8	many	12	NA	TRBJ1-5	CASSPHNQPQHF	TGTGCCAGCAGCCCTCACAATCAGCCCCAGCATTTT
TRBV4-3	NA	16	NA	TRBJ2-5	CASSQVPDLRMETQYF	TGCGCCAGCAGCCAAGTACCGGACCTACGGATGGAGACCCAGTACTTC
TRBV5-1	many	15	TRBD2	TRBJ2-7	CASRDGLAGNYEQYF	TGCGCCAGCAGGGACGGACTAGCGGGCAACTACGAGCAGTACTTC
TRBV20-1	many	13	NA	TRBJ2-7	CSASTGLAYEQYF	TGCAGTGCTAGTACGGGTCTCGCCTACGAGCAGTACTTC
TRBV28	few	15	TRBD2	TRBJ2-3	CASSPTSGLGDTQYF	TGTGCCAGCAGTCCTACTAGCGGTCTTGGAGATACGCAGTATTTT
TRBV18	NA	13	NA	TRBJ2-1	CASSPPAALEQFF	TGTGCCAGCTCACCACCAGCCGCTTTGGAGCAGTTCTTC
TRBV12-3/TRBV12-4	many	13	TRBD1	TRBJ1-5	CASRQQGSQPQHF	TGTGCCAGCAGGCAACAGGGGAGTCAGCCCCAGCATTTT
TRBV28	once	14	TRBD1	TRBJ2-1	CASSFRTGHNEQFF	TGTGCCAGCAGTTTTCGGACAGGGCACAATGAGCAGTTCTTC
TRBV7-9	few	14	NA	TRBJ2-5	CASSIWTEQETQYF	TGTGCCAGCAGCATCTGGACCGAGCAAGAGACCCAGTACTTC
TRBV29-1	many	14	TRBD2	TRBJ2-4	CSAVMAGGADIQYF	TGCAGCGCCGTCATGGCGGGGGGGGCGGACATTCAGTACTTC
TRBV2	many	17	NA	TRBJ2-2	CASSVKNGTLNTGELFF	TGTGCCAGCAGTGTGAAAAATGGGACACTGAACACCGGGGAGCTGTTTTTT
TRBV7-9	many	11	NA	TRBJ2-7	CASSLDDEQYF	TGTGCCAGCAGCTTAGATGACGAGCAGTACTTC
TRBV24-1	many	17	NA	TRBJ2-2	CATSDRGRGSDTGELFF	TGTGCCACCAGTGATCGTGGGCGGGGCTCGGACACCGGGGAGCTGTTTTTT
TRBV7-9	NA	17	NA	TRBJ2-6	CASSLLQGFSGANVLTF	TGTGCCAGCAGCTTACTCCAGGGGTTCTCCGGGGCCAACGTCCTGACTTTC
TRBV4-1	NA	18	TRBD1	TRBJ1-6	CASSQEYGRGRFNSPLHF	TGCGCCAGCAGCCAAGAGTACGGCAGGGGGCGTTTCAATTCACCCCTCCACTTT
TRBV20-1	NA	17	TRBD1	TRBJ1-5	CSAPRTGLLYSNQPQHF	TGCAGTGCACCGAGGACAGGGCTTCTCTATAGCAATCAGCCCCAGCATTTT
TRBV7-8	many	13	NA	TRBJ2-2	CASSLLRTGELFF	TGTGCCAGCAGCCTCCTTCGCACCGGGGAGCTGTTTTTT
TRBV13	few	14	NA	TRBJ2-5	CASSIQGLGETQYF	TGTGCCAGCAGCATACAGGGTTTAGGAGAGACCCAGTACTTC
TRBV11-3	many	13	NA	TRBJ1-1	CASSWGRDTEAFF	TGTGCCAGCAGCTGGGGAAGAGACACTGAAGCTTTCTTT
TRBV20-1	many	10	NA	TRBJ1-2	CSAREQRYTF	TGCAGTGCTAGAGAGCAGCGTTACACCTTC
TRBV3-1	many	13	NA	TRBJ1-2	CASSLRTAYGYTF	TGTGCCAGCAGCCTTAGGACAGCCTATGGCTACACCTTC
TRBV6-2/TRBV6-3	NA	13	NA	TRBJ2-1	CASSYFWGNEQFF	TGTGCCAGCAGTTACTTCTGGGGCAATGAGCAGTTCTTC
TRBV6-2/TRBV6-3	many	16	NA	TRBJ2-7	CASSPTPSGAHYEQYF	TGTGCCAGCAGCCCTACGCCATCGGGGGCGCATTACGAGCAGTACTTC
TRBV28	many	15	NA	TRBJ2-7	CASSGPGPVDYEQYF	TGTGCCAGCAGTGGACCGGGCCCGGTGGATTACGAGCAGTACTTC